One and the same sample provided the 3 T cell receptor beta chains below, sequenced in a study of shared clonotypes between healthy human individuals. Data came from immunoSEQ multiplex PCR; TCRdb stores just in-frame clones and leaves some out. The table has roughly 1 million clones, approximately 70% seen once; the top ten hold approximately 1.5%. The sequencing input was memory CD4+ T cells sorted from blood. Subset defined: CD45RA-negative fraction. These receptors were collected from a man aged 18 to 30 in good health.

The rearrangement joins TRBV18 to TRBJ2-7; D is possibly TRBD1 or TRBD2 (5 bases each). CDR1 is KGHSH, CDR2 LQKENI, per germline. The CDR3 has 16 residues. Trimming left V 3 bases short and J 4 bases short, with 19 bases between. The CDR3: CASSPQVGVSLYEQYF. Written as DNA, the CDR3 is TGTGCCAGCTCACCCCAAGTGGGGGTTTCCTTATACGAGCAGTACTTC.

V gene TRBV10-3 combines with J gene TRBJ2-1, with 14 bases lining up with TRBD2. The germline CDR1 and CDR2 sequences are ENHRY and SYGVKD. Germline trimming cut 6 bases from V and 5 bases from J; bases unmatched to any gene: 12. This CDR3 is 18 amino acids long. DNA of the CDR3: TGTGCCATCAGGGCCGGGACTAGCGGGGGCGGCTTCAACAATGAGCAGTTCTTC. It yields the protein CAIRAGTSGGGFNNEQFF.

The J gene is TRBJ2-1, the V gene TRBV7-9; 8 bases agree with TRBD2. Trimming cost V 5 bases and J 2 bases; bases outside gene matches: 5. The germline gives CDR1 SEHNR, CDR2 FQNEAQ (reference sequence). This CDR3 contains 15 residues. As DNA, the CDR3 is TGTGCCAGCAGCCGGAGCGGGAGCACCTACAATGAGCAGTTCTTC. Encoded protein: CASSRSGSTYNEQFF.